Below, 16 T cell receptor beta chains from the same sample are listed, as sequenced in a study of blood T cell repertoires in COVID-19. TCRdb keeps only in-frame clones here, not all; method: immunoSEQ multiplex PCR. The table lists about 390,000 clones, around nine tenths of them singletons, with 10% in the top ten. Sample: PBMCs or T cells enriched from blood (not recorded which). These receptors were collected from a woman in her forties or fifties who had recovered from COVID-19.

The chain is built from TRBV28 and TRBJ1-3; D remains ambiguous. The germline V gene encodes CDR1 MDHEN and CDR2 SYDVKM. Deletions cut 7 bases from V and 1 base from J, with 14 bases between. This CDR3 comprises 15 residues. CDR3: CASTIPRSSGNTIYF. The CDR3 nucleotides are TGTGCCAGCACAATCCCTCGGAGTTCTGGAAACACCATATATTTT.

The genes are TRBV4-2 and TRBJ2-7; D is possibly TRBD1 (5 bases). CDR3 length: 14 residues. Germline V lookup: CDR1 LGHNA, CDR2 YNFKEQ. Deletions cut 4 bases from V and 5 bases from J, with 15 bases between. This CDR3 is CASSRLAQGDEQYF. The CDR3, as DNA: TGTGCCAGCAGCCGCTTGGCCCAGGGCGACGAGCAGTACTTC.

The CDR3 nucleotides are TGTGCCAGCAGTGAAAGGGTGGGGGCGAGATTAAGGGAAAAACTGTTTTTT. Translation: CASSERVGARLREKLFF. V and J are TRBV2 and TRBJ1-4, with D perhaps matching TRBD1 (6 bases). Per germline, CDR1 SNHLY and CDR2 FYNNEI. The CDR3 has 17 amino acids. Trimming removed 2 bases at V and 8 bases at J, with 21 bases between.

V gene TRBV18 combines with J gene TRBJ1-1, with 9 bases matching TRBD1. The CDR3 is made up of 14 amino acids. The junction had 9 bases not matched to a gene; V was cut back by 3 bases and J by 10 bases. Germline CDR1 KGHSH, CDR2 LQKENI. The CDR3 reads CASSPEQGAEGAFF. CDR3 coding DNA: TGTGCCAGCTCACCTGAACAGGGGGCCGAGGGAGCTTTCTTT. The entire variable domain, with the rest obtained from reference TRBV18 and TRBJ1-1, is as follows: NAGVMQNPRHLVRRRGQEARLRCSPMKGHSHVYWYRQLPEEGLKFMVYLQKENIIDESGMPKERFSAEFPKEGPSILRIQQVVRGDSAAYFCASSPEQGAEGAFFGQGTRLTVV.

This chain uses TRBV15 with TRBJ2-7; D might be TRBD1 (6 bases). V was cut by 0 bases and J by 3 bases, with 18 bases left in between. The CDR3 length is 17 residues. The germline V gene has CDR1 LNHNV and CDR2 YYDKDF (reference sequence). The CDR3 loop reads CATSRDKGTHLHYEQYF. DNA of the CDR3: TGTGCCACCAGCAGAGATAAGGGGACACATCTTCACTACGAGCAGTACTTC.

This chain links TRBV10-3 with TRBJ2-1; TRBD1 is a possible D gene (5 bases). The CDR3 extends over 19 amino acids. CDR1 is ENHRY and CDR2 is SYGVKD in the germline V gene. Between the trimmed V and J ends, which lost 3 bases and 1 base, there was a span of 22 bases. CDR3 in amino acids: CAISDLLGREIKSYNEQFF. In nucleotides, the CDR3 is TGTGCCATCAGTGATCTCCTCGGCAGGGAAATAAAGTCCTACAATGAGCAGTTCTTC.

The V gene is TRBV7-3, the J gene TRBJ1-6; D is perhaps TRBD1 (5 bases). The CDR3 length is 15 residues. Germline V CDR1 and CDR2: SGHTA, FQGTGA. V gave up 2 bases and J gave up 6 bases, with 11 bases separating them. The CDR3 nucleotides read TGTGCCAGCAGCTTATTGGACGGGGGTAATTCACCCCTCCACTTT. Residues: CASSLLDGGNSPLHF.

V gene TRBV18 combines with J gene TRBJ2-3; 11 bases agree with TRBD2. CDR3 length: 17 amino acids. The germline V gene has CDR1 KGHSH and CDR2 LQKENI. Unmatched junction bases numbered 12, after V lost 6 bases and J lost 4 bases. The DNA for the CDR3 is TGTGCCAGCTCTCCCACTAGCGGGGGCCCCCGGGCAGATACGCAGTATTTT. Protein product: CASSPTSGGPRADTQYF.

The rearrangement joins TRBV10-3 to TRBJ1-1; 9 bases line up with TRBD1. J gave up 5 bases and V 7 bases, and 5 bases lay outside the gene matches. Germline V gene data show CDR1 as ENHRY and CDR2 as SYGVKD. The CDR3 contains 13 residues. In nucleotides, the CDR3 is TGTGCCATCAAGGACAGGGGAAGAACTGAAGCTTTCTTT. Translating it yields CAIKDRGRTEAFF.

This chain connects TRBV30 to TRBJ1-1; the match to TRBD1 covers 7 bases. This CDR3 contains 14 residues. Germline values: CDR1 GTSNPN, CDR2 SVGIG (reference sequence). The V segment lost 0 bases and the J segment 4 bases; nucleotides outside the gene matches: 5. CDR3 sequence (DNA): TGTGCCTGGAGTGTAGGGGCAGGGGGCACTGAAGCTTTCTTT. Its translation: CAWSVGAGGTEAFF. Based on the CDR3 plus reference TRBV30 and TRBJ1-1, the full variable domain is SQTIHQWPATLVQPVGSPLSLECTVEGTSNPNLYWYRQAAGRGLQLLFYSVGIGQISSEVPQNLSASRPQDRQFILSSKKLLLSDSGFYLCAWSVGAGGTEAFFGQGTRLTVV.

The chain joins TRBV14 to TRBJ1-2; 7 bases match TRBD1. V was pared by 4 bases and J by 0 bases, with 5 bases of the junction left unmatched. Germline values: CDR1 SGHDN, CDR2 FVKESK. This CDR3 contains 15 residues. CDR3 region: CASSRIGTANYGYTF. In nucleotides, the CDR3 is TGTGCCAGCAGCCGAATAGGGACAGCTAACTATGGCTACACCTTC.

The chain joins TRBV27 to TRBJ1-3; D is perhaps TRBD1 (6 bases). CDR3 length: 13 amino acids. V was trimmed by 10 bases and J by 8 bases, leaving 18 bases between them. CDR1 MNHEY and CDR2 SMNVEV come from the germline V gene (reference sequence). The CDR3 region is CATRGGNWDTIYF. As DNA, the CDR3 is TGTGCCACCCGAGGGGGAAATTGGGACACCATATATTTT.

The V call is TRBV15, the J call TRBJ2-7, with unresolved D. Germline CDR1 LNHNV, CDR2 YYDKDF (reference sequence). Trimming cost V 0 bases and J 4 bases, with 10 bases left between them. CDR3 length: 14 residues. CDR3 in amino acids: CATSREYLRYEQYF. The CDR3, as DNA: TGTGCCACCAGCAGAGAGTACCTAAGATACGAGCAGTACTTC.

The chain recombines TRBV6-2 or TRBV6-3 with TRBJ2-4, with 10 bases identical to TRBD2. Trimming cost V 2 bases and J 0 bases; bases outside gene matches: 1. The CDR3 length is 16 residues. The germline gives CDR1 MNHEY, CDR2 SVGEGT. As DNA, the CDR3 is TGTGCCAGCAGTTACATAGCGGGGGGAGCCAAAAACATTCAGTACTTC. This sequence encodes CASSYIAGGAKNIQYF.

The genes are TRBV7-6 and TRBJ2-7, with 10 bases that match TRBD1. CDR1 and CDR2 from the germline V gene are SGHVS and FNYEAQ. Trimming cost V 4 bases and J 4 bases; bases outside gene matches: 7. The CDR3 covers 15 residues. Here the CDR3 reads CASSSNRDRGYEQYF. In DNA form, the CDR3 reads TGTGCCAGCAGCTCTAACCGGGACAGGGGTTACGAGCAGTACTTC.

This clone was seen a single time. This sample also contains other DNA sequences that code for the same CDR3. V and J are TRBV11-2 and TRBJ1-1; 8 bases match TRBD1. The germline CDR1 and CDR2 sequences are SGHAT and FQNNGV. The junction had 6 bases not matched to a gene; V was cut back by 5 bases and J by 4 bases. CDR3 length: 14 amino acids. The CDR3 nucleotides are TGTGCCAGCAGCCTTGGACAGGGCATCACTGAAGCTTTCTTT. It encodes CASSLGQGITEAFF.